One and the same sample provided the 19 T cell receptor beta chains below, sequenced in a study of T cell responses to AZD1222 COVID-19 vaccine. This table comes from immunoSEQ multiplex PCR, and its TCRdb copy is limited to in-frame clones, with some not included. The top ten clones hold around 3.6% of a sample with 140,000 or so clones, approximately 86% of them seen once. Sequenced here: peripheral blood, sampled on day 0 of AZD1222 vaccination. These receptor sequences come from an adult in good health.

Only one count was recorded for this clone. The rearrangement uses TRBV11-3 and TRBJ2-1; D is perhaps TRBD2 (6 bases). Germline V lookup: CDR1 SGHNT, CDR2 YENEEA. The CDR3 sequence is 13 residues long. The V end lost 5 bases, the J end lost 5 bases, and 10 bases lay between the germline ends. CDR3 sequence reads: CASSLGSHNEQFF. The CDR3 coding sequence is TGTGCCAGCAGCCTCGGGAGCCACAATGAGCAGTTCTTC.

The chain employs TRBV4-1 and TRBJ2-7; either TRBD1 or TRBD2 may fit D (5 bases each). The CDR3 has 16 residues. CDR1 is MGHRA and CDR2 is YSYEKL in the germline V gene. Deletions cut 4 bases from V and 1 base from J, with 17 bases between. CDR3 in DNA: TGCGCCAGCAGCCCAGGCCCGGGGCCAGGATCCTACGAGCAGTACTTC. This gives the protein CASSPGPGPGSYEQYF.

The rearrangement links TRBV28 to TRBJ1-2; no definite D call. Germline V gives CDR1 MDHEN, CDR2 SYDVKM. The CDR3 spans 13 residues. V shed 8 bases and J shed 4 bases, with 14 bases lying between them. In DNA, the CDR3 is TGTGCCAGCCACCGGGAATCTTTCTATGGCTACACCTTC. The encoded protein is CASHRESFYGYTF.

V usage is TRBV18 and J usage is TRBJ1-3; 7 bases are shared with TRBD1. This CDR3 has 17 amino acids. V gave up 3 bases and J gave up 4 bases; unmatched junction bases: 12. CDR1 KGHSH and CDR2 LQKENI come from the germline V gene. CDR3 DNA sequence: TGTGCCAGCTCACCTCAGGCTCCCGACAGGGTCGGAAACACCATATATTTT. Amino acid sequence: CASSPQAPDRVGNTIYF.

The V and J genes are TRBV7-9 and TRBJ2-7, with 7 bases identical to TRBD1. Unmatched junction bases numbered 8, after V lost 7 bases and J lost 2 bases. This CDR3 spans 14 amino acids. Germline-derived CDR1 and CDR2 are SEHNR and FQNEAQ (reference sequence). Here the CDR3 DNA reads TGTGCCAGCATCCCACGACAGGGACCCTACGAGCAGTACTTC. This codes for CASIPRQGPYEQYF.

CDR3 bases: TGCGCCAGCAGCTTCCAAGATGATCCGGGACTAGGAAAGTACTTC. It codes for CASSFQDDPGLGKYF. The chain has TRBV5-1 and TRBJ2-7; 8 bases match TRBD2. Germline CDR1 reads SGHRS; CDR2 reads YFSETQ. J gave up 11 bases and V 2 bases, and 15 bases lay outside the gene matches. This CDR3 spans 15 amino acids.

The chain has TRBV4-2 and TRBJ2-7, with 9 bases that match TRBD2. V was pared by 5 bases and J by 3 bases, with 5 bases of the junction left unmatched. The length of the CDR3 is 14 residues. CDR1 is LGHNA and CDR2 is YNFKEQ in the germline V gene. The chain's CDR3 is CASSTGLAGYEQYF. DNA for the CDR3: TGTGCCAGCAGCACGGGACTAGCTGGCTACGAGCAGTACTTC.

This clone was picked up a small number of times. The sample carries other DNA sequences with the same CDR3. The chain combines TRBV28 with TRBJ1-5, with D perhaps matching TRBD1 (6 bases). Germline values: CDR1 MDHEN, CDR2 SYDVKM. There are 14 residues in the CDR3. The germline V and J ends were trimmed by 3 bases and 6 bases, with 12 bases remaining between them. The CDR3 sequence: CASSFSGGGQPQHF. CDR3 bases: TGTGCCAGCAGTTTTTCTGGGGGCGGTCAGCCCCAGCATTTT.

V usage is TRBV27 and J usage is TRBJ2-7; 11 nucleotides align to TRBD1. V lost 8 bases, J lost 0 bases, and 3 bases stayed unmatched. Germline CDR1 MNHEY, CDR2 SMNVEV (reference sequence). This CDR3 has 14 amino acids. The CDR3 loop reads CASQGQGASYEQYF. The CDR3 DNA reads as TGTGCCAGCCAAGGACAGGGGGCCTCCTACGAGCAGTACTTC.

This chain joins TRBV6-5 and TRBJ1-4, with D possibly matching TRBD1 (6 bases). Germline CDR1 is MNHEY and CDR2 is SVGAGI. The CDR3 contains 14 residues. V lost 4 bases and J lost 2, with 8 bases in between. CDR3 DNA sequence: TGTGCCAGCAGTTCAGGGGTGACTAATGAAAAACTGTTTTTT. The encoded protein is CASSSGVTNEKLFF.

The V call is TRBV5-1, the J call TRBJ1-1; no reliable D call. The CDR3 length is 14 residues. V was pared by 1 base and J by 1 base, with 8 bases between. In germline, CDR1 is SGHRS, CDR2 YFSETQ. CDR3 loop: CASSLQGRNTEAFF. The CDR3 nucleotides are TGCGCCAGCAGCTTGCAAGGGAGGAACACTGAAGCTTTCTTT.

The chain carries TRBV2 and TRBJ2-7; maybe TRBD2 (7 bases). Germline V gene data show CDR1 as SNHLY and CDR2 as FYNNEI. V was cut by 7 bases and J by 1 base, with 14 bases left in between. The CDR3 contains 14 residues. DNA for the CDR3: TGTGCCAGCAAGGGGGGGCTGCCGTCCTACGAGCAGTACTTC. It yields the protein CASKGGLPSYEQYF.

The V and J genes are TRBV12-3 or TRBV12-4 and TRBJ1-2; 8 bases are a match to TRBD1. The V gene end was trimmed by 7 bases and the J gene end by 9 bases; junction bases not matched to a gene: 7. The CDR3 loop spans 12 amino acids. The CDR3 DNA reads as TGTGCCAGCACCATGGACAGGGTTAGCTACACCTTC. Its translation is CASTMDRVSYTF.

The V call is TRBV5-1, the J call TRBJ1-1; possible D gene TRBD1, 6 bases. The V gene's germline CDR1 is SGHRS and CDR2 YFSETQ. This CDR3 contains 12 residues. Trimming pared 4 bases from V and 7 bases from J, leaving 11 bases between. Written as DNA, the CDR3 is TGCGCCAGCAGCCTTTTAGGGGGTGAAGCTTTCTTT. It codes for CASSLLGGEAFF.

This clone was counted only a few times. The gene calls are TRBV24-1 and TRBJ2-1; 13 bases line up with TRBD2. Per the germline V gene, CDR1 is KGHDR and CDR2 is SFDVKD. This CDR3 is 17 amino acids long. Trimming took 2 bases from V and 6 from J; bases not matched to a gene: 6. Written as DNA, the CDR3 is TGTGCCACCAGTGATTCAACAGGACTAGCGGGAGCCAATGAGCAGTTCTTC. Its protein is CATSDSTGLAGANEQFF.

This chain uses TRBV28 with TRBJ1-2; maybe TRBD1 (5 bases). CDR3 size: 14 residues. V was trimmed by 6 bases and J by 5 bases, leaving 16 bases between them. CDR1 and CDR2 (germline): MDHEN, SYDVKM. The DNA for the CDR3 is TGTGCCAGCAGGTCAGGGATCTCCCCATATGGCTACACCTTC. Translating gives CASRSGISPYGYTF.

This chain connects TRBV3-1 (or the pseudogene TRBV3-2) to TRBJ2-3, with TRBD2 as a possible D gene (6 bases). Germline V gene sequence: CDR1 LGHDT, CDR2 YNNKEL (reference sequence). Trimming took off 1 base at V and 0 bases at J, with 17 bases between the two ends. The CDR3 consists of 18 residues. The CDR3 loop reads CASSQGEKRVYSTDTQYF. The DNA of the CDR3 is TGTGCCAGCAGCCAAGGGGAGAAGCGGGTATACAGCACAGATACGCAGTATTTT.

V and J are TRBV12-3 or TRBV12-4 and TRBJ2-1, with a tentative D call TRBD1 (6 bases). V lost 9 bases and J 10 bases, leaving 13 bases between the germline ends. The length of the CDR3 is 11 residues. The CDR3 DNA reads TGTGCCAGTCAATTGGGGACAGAGCAGTTCTTC. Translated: CASQLGTEQFF.

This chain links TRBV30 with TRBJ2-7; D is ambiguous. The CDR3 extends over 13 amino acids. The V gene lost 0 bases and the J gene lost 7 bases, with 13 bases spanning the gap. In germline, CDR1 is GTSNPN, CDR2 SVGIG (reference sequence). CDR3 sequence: CAWSVRFLEEQYF. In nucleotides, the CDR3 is TGTGCCTGGAGTGTACGATTTCTCGAGGAGCAGTACTTC.